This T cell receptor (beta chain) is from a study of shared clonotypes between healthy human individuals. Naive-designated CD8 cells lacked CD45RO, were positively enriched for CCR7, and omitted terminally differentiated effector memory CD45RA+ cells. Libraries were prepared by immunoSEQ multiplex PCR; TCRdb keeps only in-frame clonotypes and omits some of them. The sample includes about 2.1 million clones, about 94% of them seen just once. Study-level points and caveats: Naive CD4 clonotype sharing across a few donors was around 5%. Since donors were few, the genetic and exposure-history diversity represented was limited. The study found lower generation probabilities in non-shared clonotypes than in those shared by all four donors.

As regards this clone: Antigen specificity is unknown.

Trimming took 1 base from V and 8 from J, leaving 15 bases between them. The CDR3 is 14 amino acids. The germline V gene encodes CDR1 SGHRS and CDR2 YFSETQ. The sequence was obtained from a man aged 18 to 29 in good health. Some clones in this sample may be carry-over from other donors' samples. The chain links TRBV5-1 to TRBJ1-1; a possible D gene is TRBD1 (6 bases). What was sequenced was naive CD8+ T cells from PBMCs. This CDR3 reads CASSLLGAPREAFF. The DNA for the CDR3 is TGCGCCAGCAGCTTGCTGGGGGCGCCGAGGGAAGCTTTCTTT.